Below are 12 T cell receptor beta chains sequenced from a single sample in a study of multiple sclerosis patients with progressive multifocal leukoencephalopathy. Clones were sequenced by immunoSEQ multiplex PCR, and TCRdb holds only the in-frame ones, with some missing. In the table there are fewer than 35,000 clones, around 92% of which are singletons. Regarding time point: before natalizumab initiation. The specimen was PBMCs. The receptors originated from a man aged 30-40 years with multiple sclerosis.

The V call is TRBV15, the J call TRBJ1-2; maybe TRBD1 (5 bases). Germline V gene sequence: CDR1 LNHNV, CDR2 YYDKDF (reference sequence). This CDR3 region has 17 residues. The ends were cut back, 0 bases at V and 2 bases at J, with 16 bases in the middle. CDR3 DNA: TGTGCCACCAGCAGAGATGCCCCCGGGACGGGAAACTATGGCTACACCTTC. This encodes CATSRDAPGTGNYGYTF.

This clone has just one count. The genes are TRBV5-1 and TRBJ2-5; 8 nucleotides align to TRBD2. V lost 1 base to trimming and J lost 3 bases; unmatched junction nucleotides: 5. CDR1 and CDR2 (germline): SGHRS, YFSETQ. The length of the CDR3 is 15 residues. The CDR3 loop is CASSLRRGDEETQYF. The CDR3 DNA reads TGCGCCAGCAGCTTGCGGCGGGGGGACGAAGAGACCCAGTACTTC. The full variable domain, with the rest looked up from reference TRBV5-1 and TRBJ2-5, is KAGVTQTPRYLIKTRGQQVTLSCSPISGHRSVSWYQQTPGQGLQFLFEYFSETQRNKGNFPGRFSGRQFSNSRSEMNVSTLELGDSALYLCASSLRRGDEETQYFGPGTRLLVL.

This clone was detected once. This rearrangement joins TRBV6-1 to TRBJ2-7; D gene uncertain. The germline gives CDR1 MNHNS, CDR2 SASEGT. Trimming removed 2 bases from V and 2 bases from J, with 7 bases in between. The CDR3 loop spans 13 amino acids. The DNA for the CDR3 is TGTGCCAGCAGTGAATGGCTCCCCTACGAGCAGTACGTC. Encoded protein: CASSEWLPYEQYV.

This sequence joins TRBV7-3 and TRBJ1-3; D unresolved. The CDR3 sequence is 15 residues long. V lost 1 base and J lost 0, with 7 bases in between. Germline CDR1 is SGHTA and CDR2 is FQGTGA. CDR3: CASSLSPSSGNTIYF. The CDR3 DNA reads as TGTGCCAGCAGCTTAAGTCCTAGCTCTGGAAACACCATATATTTT.

The chain links TRBV27 to TRBJ2-3; D may match TRBD1 or TRBD2 (5 bases each). The CDR3 is 13 residues long. Germline V gene sequence: CDR1 MNHEY, CDR2 SMNVEV (reference sequence). V was cut by 1 base and J by 6 bases, with 8 bases left in between. The chain's CDR3 is CASSLWGPDTQYF. The CDR3, as DNA: TGTGCCAGCAGTTTATGGGGACCGGATACGCAGTATTTT.

V usage is TRBV19 and J usage is TRBJ1-1, with D uncertain. Germline V lookup: CDR1 LNHDA, CDR2 SQIVND (reference sequence). The CDR3 is 13 amino acids. Trimming shortened V by 8 bases and J by 0 bases, and 10 bases separated the two germline ends. The CDR3 DNA reads as TGTGCCAGTGCTTGGGCGGTGAACACTGAAGCTTTCTTT. As protein: CASAWAVNTEAFF.

This chain joins TRBV19 and TRBJ1-5; 9 bases map to TRBD1. V shed 8 bases and J 2 bases; nucleotides not matched to a gene: 7. CDR3 length: 15 residues. Germline V gene sequence: CDR1 LNHDA, CDR2 SQIVND (reference sequence). Here the CDR3 reads CASGDREVGNQPQHF. The CDR3 nucleotides are TGTGCCAGTGGGGACAGGGAGGTAGGCAATCAGCCCCAGCATTTT.

The chain joins TRBV27 to TRBJ2-1; D uncertain. The CDR3 extends over 13 amino acids. V was cut by 5 bases and J by 12 bases, with 17 bases left in between. Germline V gene data show CDR1 as MNHEY and CDR2 as SMNVEV (reference sequence). The CDR3 sequence is CASSLRVGPGQFF. CDR3 nucleotide sequence: TGTGCCAGCAGTCTGCGTGTGGGCCCAGGGCAGTTCTTC.

The V gene is TRBV5-6, the J gene TRBJ1-1; no firm D call. Germline assignment: CDR1 SGHDT and CDR2 YYEEEE. The V end lost 2 bases, the J end lost 1 base, and 6 bases lay between the germline ends. The CDR3 has 13 residues. The DNA for the CDR3 is TGTGCCAGCAGCTTAGGAGGGAACACTGAAGCTTTCTTT. Translated, it gives CASSLGGNTEAFF.

This chain links TRBV5-1 with TRBJ2-4; D is possibly TRBD1 (6 bases). This CDR3 contains 14 residues. Between the trimmed V and J ends, which lost 0 bases and 4 bases, there was a span of 8 bases. Germline CDR1 is SGHRS and CDR2 is YFSETQ. The DNA of the CDR3 is TGCGCCAGCAGCTTGGATCAGGGGAAAAACATTCAGTACTTC. As protein: CASSLDQGKNIQYF.

This chain joins TRBV9 and TRBJ2-2; D possibly uses TRBD1 or TRBD2 (5 bases each). This CDR3 contains 16 residues. V lost 2 bases and J 1 base, leaving 12 bases between the germline ends. Germline V gene sequence: CDR1 SGDLS, CDR2 YYNGEE. The CDR3 loop is CASSVNRGWNTGELFF. The CDR3 region has the DNA TGTGCCAGCAGCGTGAACCGGGGCTGGAACACCGGGGAGCTGTTTTTT. The full variable domain, its missing parts supplied by reference TRBV9 and TRBJ2-2, is DSGVTQTPKHLITATGQRVTLRCSPRSGDLSVYWYQQSLDQGLQFLIQYYNGEERAKGNILERFSAQQFPDLHSELNLSSLELGDSALYFCASSVNRGWNTGELFFGEGSRLTVL.

This clone has only one observation. This sequence joins TRBV7-9 and TRBJ1-2; TRBD1 aligns across 8 bases. Germline lookup yields CDR1 SEHNR and CDR2 FQNEAQ (reference sequence). There are 13 residues in the CDR3. With V trimmed by 5 bases and J by 2 bases, 1 base remained unmatched. CDR3 region: CASSRDRNYGYTF. The CDR3 coding sequence is TGTGCCAGCAGCAGGGACAGGAACTATGGCTACACCTTC.